The rows below give T cell receptor beta chains drawn from one sample of a study of T-cell memory formation after mild COVID-19. MiXCR, applied by TCRdb to the 5' RACE reads, yields one record per CDR3 protein. The repertoire has 360,000 or so distinct CDR3 sequences, around 28% of them found once; the top ten carry roughly 13%. The sequenced material came from PBMCs or a T cell subset sorted from them (not recorded which). Source of these receptors: an adult woman who had mild COVID-19 (a few samples of this study predate the infection). Cell type and time point are not known. Both conserved end residues are part of each CDR3. The D gene is left open where the match is weak. Expanded clones get a size class; other rows say once, few or many, or leave the size out.

D: TRBD1
J: TRBJ2-7
length: 14
V: TRBV20-1
size: few
DNA: TGCAGTGCTAGGGGGACAGGGAGCTCCTACGAGCAGTACTTC
CDR3: CSARGTGSSYEQYF

D: -
J: TRBJ2-7
length: 13
V: TRBV7-8
size: -
DNA: TGTGCCAGCAGCTTAGCACCTAACGGCGAGCAGTACTTC
CDR3: CASSLAPNGEQYF

D: TRBD1
J: TRBJ2-2
length: 14
V: TRBV19
size: -
DNA: TGTGCCAGTGTCCGGGACAGGGTTCCCGGGGAGCTGTTTTTT
CDR3: CASVRDRVPGELFF

D: -
J: TRBJ2-1
length: 17
V: TRBV5-1
size: few
DNA: TGCGCCAGCAGAATTGCCCCCTCTCGACCGACGCACAATGAGCAGTTCTTC
CDR3: CASRIAPSRPTHNEQFF

D: -
J: TRBJ2-6
length: 14
V: TRBV28
size: few
DNA: TGTGCCAGCAGTGGGTATCCCGGGGCCAACGTCCTGACTTTC
CDR3: CASSGYPGANVLTF

D: -
J: TRBJ2-2
length: 15
V: TRBV6-5
size: -
DNA: TGTGCCAGCAGTTATTTCAGGGCGGTCACCGGGGAGCTGTTTTTT
CDR3: CASSYFRAVTGELFF

D: -
J: TRBJ2-1
length: 12
V: TRBV12-3/TRBV12-4
size: once
DNA: TGTGCCAGCAGTTTAGTTTTCCTTGAGCAGTTCTTC
CDR3: CASSLVFLEQFF

D: -
J: TRBJ2-2
length: 13
V: TRBV24-1
size: -
DNA: TGTGCCACCAGTCGCGGTTTCACCGGGGAGCTGTTTTTT
CDR3: CATSRGFTGELFF

D: -
J: TRBJ1-2
length: 13
V: TRBV24-1
size: -
DNA: TGTGCCACCAGTGACACGGGAGTTCCTGGCTACACCTTC
CDR3: CATSDTGVPGYTF

D: -
J: TRBJ2-7
length: 14
V: TRBV19
size: -
DNA: TGTGCCAGTAGTTGGGCAGAAGGATCCTACGAGCAGTACTTC
CDR3: CASSWAEGSYEQYF

D: -
J: TRBJ2-7
length: 15
V: TRBV12-3/TRBV12-4
size: many
DNA: TGTGCCAGCAGTTTAGAGGTAGCAGTCAGCTACGAGCAGTACTTC
CDR3: CASSLEVAVSYEQYF

D: -
J: TRBJ2-4
length: 12
V: TRBV3-1
size: few
DNA: TGTGCCAGCAGCCAAGAAGGGAGCATTCAGTACTTC
CDR3: CASSQEGSIQYF

D: -
J: TRBJ2-7
length: 15
V: TRBV5-4
size: -
DNA: TGTGCCAGCAGCTTGGCTGGCGGGACCCCCTACGAGCAGTACTTC
CDR3: CASSLAGGTPYEQYF

D: TRBD2
J: TRBJ2-7
length: 17
V: TRBV3-1
size: few
DNA: TGTGCCAGCAGCCGGAAAGCCGGGGCTAGCGGACTTTACGAGCAGTACTTC
CDR3: CASSRKAGASGLYEQYF

D: -
J: TRBJ2-1
length: 16
V: TRBV12-3/TRBV12-4
size: -
DNA: TGTGCCTGCAACCCTCATGGCGGGAAGTTCGACAATGAGCAGTTCTTC
CDR3: CACNPHGGKFDNEQFF

D: TRBD2
J: TRBJ2-1
length: 16
V: TRBV7-9
size: few
DNA: TGTGCCAGCAGCTCCCGGGAGGGAAGCTCCTACAATGAGCAGTTCTTC
CDR3: CASSSREGSSYNEQFF

D: TRBD2
J: TRBJ2-7
length: 14
V: TRBV5-1
size: few
DNA: TGCGCCAGCAGGACCCGGACTAGCGTAGGCGAGCAGTACTTC
CDR3: CASRTRTSVGEQYF

D: TRBD1
J: TRBJ2-1
length: 17
V: TRBV5-8
size: few
DNA: TGTGCCAGCAGCTTGGCGTGGGACAGAAGTTCCTACAATGAGCAGTTCTTC
CDR3: CASSLAWDRSSYNEQFF

D: -
J: TRBJ2-2
length: 16
V: TRBV15
size: few
DNA: TGTGCCACCAGCAGTATTCGGGTTTCGAACACCGGGGAGCTGTTTTTT
CDR3: CATSSIRVSNTGELFF

D: -
J: TRBJ2-7
length: 16
V: TRBV5-6
size: few
DNA: TGTGCCAGCAGCTTGGGGAGGTCTGGCAGCTCCTACGAGCAGTACTTC
CDR3: CASSLGRSGSSYEQYF

D: TRBD1
J: TRBJ2-5
length: 15
V: TRBV18
size: -
DNA: TGTGCCAGCTCACCCCGACAGGGCCCACGGGAGACCCAGTACTTC
CDR3: CASSPRQGPRETQYF

D: -
J: TRBJ1-3
length: 15
V: TRBV10-3
size: -
DNA: TGTGCCATCAGTGAGAATCAGCACACCCGAAACACCATATATTTT
CDR3: CAISENQHTRNTIYF

D: -
J: TRBJ2-7
length: 15
V: TRBV7-9
size: -
DNA: TGTGCCAGCAGCTCGAGAAGGGGGAGGCTCTACGAGCAGTACTTC
CDR3: CASSSRRGRLYEQYF

D: -
J: TRBJ1-1
length: 14
V: TRBV12-3/TRBV12-4
size: -
DNA: TGTGCCAGCAGTTTAGCGGGGAGGGAGGCTGAAGCTTTCTTT
CDR3: CASSLAGREAEAFF